The rows below give T cell receptor beta chains drawn from one sample of a study of B cell selection in AIRE deficiency. Sequencing used immunoSEQ multiplex PCR; TCRdb keeps in-frame clones, though not all of them. The table includes roughly 23,000 clones, about 96% detected once. Sample: CD4+CD127+ conventional T cells sorted from PBMCs. The source is a human donor in good health. CDR3s include the opening cysteine and the closing phenylalanine or tryptophan. Each record gives: J gene, clone size, D gene, V gene, CDR3 protein, CDR3 DNA. A D gene is named only where the DNA matches it firmly. Size is omitted from some rows. Given values are once, few, many or a class for expanded clones.

>TRBJ1-5|NA|TRBD1|TRBV7-9
CAGSLAGQGGQPQHF
TGTGCCGGCAGCTTAGCGGGACAGGGCGGTCAGCCCCAGCATTTT
>TRBJ1-5|NA|TRBD1|TRBV25-1
CASSGTGYSNQPQHF
TGTGCCAGCAGTGGGACAGGGTATAGCAATCAGCCCCAGCATTTT
>TRBJ1-1|NA|TRBD1|TRBV29-1
CSVERGTGKNTEAFF
TGCAGCGTTGAAAGGGGGACAGGGAAGAACACTGAAGCTTTCTTT
>TRBJ1-5|NA|NA|TRBV5-8
CASSWTVYNQPQHF
TGTGCCAGCAGCTGGACGGTGTATAATCAGCCCCAGCATTTT
>TRBJ2-2|NA|NA|TRBV7-8
CASSLAFGTGELFF
TGTGCCAGCAGCTTAGCGTTCGGGACCGGGGAGCTGTTTTTT
>TRBJ2-3|NA|NA|TRBV19
CASSSSPDTQYF
TGTGCCAGTAGTTCTTCTCCGGATACGCAGTATTTT
>TRBJ2-1|NA|NA|TRBV2
CASSQTVSYNEQFF
TGTGCCAGCAGTCAAACTGTTAGTTACAATGAGCAGTTCTTC
>TRBJ1-4|NA|NA|TRBV11-2
CASSGRAGSFNEKLFF
TGTGCCAGCAGCGGGAGGGCGGGCAGCTTTAATGAAAAACTGTTTTTT
>TRBJ1-3|NA|NA|TRBV5-1
CASSFGGSGNTIYF
TGCGCCAGCAGCTTTGGGGGCTCTGGAAACACCATATATTTT
>TRBJ2-7|NA|NA|TRBV23-1
CGREVSYEQYF
TGCGGAAGGGAGGTCTCCTACGAGCAGTACTTC
>TRBJ2-6|few|TRBD1|TRBV5-1
CASSPDRGPPNVLTF
TGCGCCAGCAGCCCGGACAGGGGGCCCCCGAACGTCCTGACTTTC
>TRBJ1-6|NA|NA|TRBV11-2
CASSLVGGKPNSPLHF
TGTGCCAGCAGCCTGGTAGGGGGAAAGCCCAATTCACCCCTCCACTTT
>TRBJ1-1|once|TRBD1|TRBV19
CASTPGTDQNTEAFF
TGTGCCAGTACACCCGGGACAGACCAGAACACTGAAGCTTTCTTT
>TRBJ1-2|NA|TRBD1|TRBV30
CAWSVQGAGGYTF
TGTGCCTGGAGTGTCCAGGGGGCTGGTGGCTACACCTTC
>TRBJ1-1|NA|NA|TRBV18
CASSPLLDSMNTEAFF
TGTGCCAGCTCACCACTTTTGGACAGCATGAACACTGAAGCTTTCTTT
>TRBJ2-7|NA|NA|TRBV6-1
CASVWQGGIYEQYF
TGTGCCAGCGTTTGGCAGGGGGGGATCTACGAGCAGTACTTC
>TRBJ1-2|NA|NA|TRBV6-6
CASTRPGSANYGYTF
TGTGCCAGCACCCGGCCGGGTTCGGCTAACTATGGCTACACCTTC
>TRBJ2-2|NA|NA|TRBV6-5
CASSRQQGTGELFF
TGTGCCAGCAGCCGCCAGCAGGGGACCGGGGAGCTGTTTTTT
>TRBJ2-7|NA|TRBD1|TRBV6-5
CASSYRQGAYEQYF
TGTGCCAGCAGTTATCGACAGGGGGCATACGAGCAGTACTTC
>TRBJ1-2|few|TRBD1|TRBV27
CASSLTGTGNYGYTF
TGTGCCAGCAGTTTAACTGGGACAGGGAACTATGGCTACACCTTC
>TRBJ1-4|NA|TRBD1|TRBV5-1
CASSLSGQPNEKLFF
TGCGCCAGCAGCTTATCGGGACAGCCTAATGAAAAACTGTTTTTT
>TRBJ1-6|NA|TRBD1|TRBV27
CASSWGQNSPLHF
TGTGCCAGCAGTTGGGGACAGAATTCACCCCTCCACTTT
>TRBJ2-2|NA|NA|TRBV7-2
CASSLRGNTGELFF
TGTGCCAGCAGCTTGCGCGGGAACACCGGGGAGCTGTTTTTT
>TRBJ1-1|NA|NA|TRBV5-1
CASSFAQGGTEAFF
TGCGCCAGCAGCTTTGCACAGGGAGGAACTGAAGCTTTCTTT
>TRBJ1-5|NA|NA|TRBV7-2
CASSLALGDNQPQHF
TGTGCCAGCAGCTTAGCCTTAGGCGACAATCAGCCCCAGCATTTT
>TRBJ2-5|NA|NA|TRBV7-2
CASSLVGLGGETQYF
TGTGCCAGCAGCTTAGTGGGACTGGGAGGCGAGACCCAGTACTTC
>TRBJ2-1|NA|NA|TRBV9
CASSVRGDNEQFF
TGTGCCAGCAGCGTCAGGGGAGACAATGAGCAGTTCTTC
>TRBJ1-1|NA|NA|TRBV5-1
CASSRASRDTEAFF
TGCGCCAGCAGCCGGGCCTCGAGGGACACTGAAGCTTTCTTT
>TRBJ1-4|NA|TRBD1|TRBV7-9
CASSDTGTGATNEKLFF
TGTGCCAGCAGCGATACCGGGACAGGGGCAACTAATGAAAAACTGTTTTTT
>TRBJ1-1|NA|NA|TRBV7-2
CASSIQGNTEAFF
TGTGCCAGCAGCATACAGGGTAACACTGAAGCTTTCTTT
>TRBJ2-5|NA|NA|TRBV9
CASSVRGTWETQYF
TGTGCCAGCAGCGTCCGGGGAACGTGGGAGACCCAGTACTTC
>TRBJ2-1|NA|TRBD2|TRBV30
CAWSAPRTSGFNNEQFF
TGTGCCTGGAGTGCCCCTCGGACTAGCGGTTTTAACAATGAGCAGTTCTTC
>TRBJ1-6|NA|NA|TRBV4-3
CASSQVIRLAPLHF
TGCGCCAGCAGCCAAGTCATTCGTTTGGCACCCCTCCACTTT
>TRBJ1-2|NA|NA|TRBV19
CASRPTAGRYGYTF
TGTGCCAGTAGGCCGACCGCAGGGAGGTATGGCTACACCTTC
>TRBJ1-5|once|NA|TRBV11-2
CASSLVSNQPQHF
TGTGCCAGCAGCTTAGTCTCCAATCAGCCCCAGCATTTT
>TRBJ1-1|NA|NA|TRBV2
CASRPYREQNTEAFF
TGTGCCAGCAGACCTTACAGGGAACAAAACACTGAAGCCTTCTTT
>TRBJ2-7|NA|TRBD2|TRBV6-5
CASMASGGYEQYF
TGTGCCAGCATGGCTAGCGGGGGGTACGAGCAGTACTTC
>TRBJ1-1|NA|TRBD1|TRBV18
CASSPPDRTAFF
TGTGCCAGCTCACCCCCGGACAGGACTGCTTTCTTT
>TRBJ2-1|NA|NA|TRBV28
CASSLSRSINEQFF
TGTGCCAGCAGTTTAAGCAGATCGATCAATGAGCAGTTCTTC
>TRBJ1-3|NA|NA|TRBV18
CASSLDSKHGNTIYF
TGTGCCAGCTCACTTGACAGCAAACACGGAAACACCATATATTTT
>TRBJ1-5|NA|NA|TRBV5-4
CASSLDLSGDQPQHF
TGTGCCAGCAGCTTGGACCTCTCGGGGGATCAGCCCCAGCATTTT
>TRBJ2-4|NA|NA|TRBV7-2
CASSLGLFPGNIQYF
TGTGCCAGCAGCCTAGGACTATTCCCGGGAAACATTCAGTACTTC
>TRBJ1-2|NA|TRBD1|TRBV7-9
CASSETQGDRYGYTF
TGTGCCAGCAGCGAGACACAGGGGGATCGGTACGGCTACACCTTC
>TRBJ1-5|NA|TRBD1|TRBV18
CASSQIGTGTQPQHF
TGTGCCAGCTCACAGATCGGGACAGGGACTCAGCCCCAGCATTTT
>TRBJ1-3|NA|NA|TRBV11-2
CASSLDRTGNTIYF
TGTGCCAGCAGCTTAGACAGGACTGGAAACACCATATATTTT
>TRBJ1-5|NA|NA|TRBV2
CASSEEGGSYSNQPQHF
TGTGCCAGCAGTGAGGAGGGGGGCAGCTATAGCAATCAGCCCCAGCATTTT
>TRBJ2-5|once|TRBD2|TRBV9
CASSPGLAGGQETQYF
TGTGCCAGCAGCCCGGGACTAGCGGGGGGACAAGAGACCCAGTACTTC
>TRBJ1-1|NA|TRBD1|TRBV5-1
CASSLLGTGSEAFF
TGCGCCAGCAGCTTGCTCGGGACAGGCTCTGAAGCTTTCTTT
>TRBJ2-7|NA|TRBD1|TRBV5-4
CASSFPDRGSHEQYF
TGTGCCAGCAGCTTCCCGGACAGGGGTTCCCACGAGCAGTACTTC
>TRBJ2-7|NA|NA|TRBV7-2
CASSLARPGHEQYF
TGTGCCAGCAGCTTAGCCAGGCCAGGCCACGAGCAGTACTTC
>TRBJ2-3|once|TRBD2|TRBV7-8
CASSLPPGGGGAIDTQYF
TGTGCCAGCAGCCTACCTCCGGGTGGCGGGGGGGCAATAGATACGCAGTATTTT
>TRBJ1-2|NA|NA|TRBV6-6
CASSYSADPVYGYTF
TGTGCCAGCAGTTACTCGGCAGATCCTGTTTATGGCTACACCTTC
>TRBJ1-1|NA|TRBD1|TRBV28
CASLSGGAGGNTEAFF
TGTGCCAGCCTCTCGGGTGGGGCAGGGGGTAACACTGAAGCTTTCTTT
>TRBJ1-1|NA|NA|TRBV7-3
CASSPRTGTEAFF
TGTGCCAGCAGCCCTAGGACCGGCACTGAAGCTTTCTTT
>TRBJ2-3|NA|NA|TRBV12-5
CASGSTGDTQYF
TGTGCTAGTGGTTCTACGGGAGATACGCAGTATTTT
>TRBJ1-2|NA|NA|TRBV6-6
CASSSTGFYGYTF
TGTGCCAGCAGTTCAACAGGGTTCTATGGCTACACCTTC
>TRBJ1-6|once|NA|TRBV10-2
CASSELTSLPNSPLHF
TGCGCCAGCAGTGAGTTGACATCGCTCCCTAATTCACCCCTCCACTTT
>TRBJ2-6|NA|NA|TRBV6-9
CASSRRESGANVLTF
TGTGCCAGCAGTCGCCGCGAGTCTGGGGCCAACGTCCTGACTTTC
>TRBJ2-1|NA|TRBD2|TRBV11-2
CASSLFASGGGEQFF
TGTGCCAGCAGCTTATTCGCTAGCGGGGGGGGTGAGCAGTTCTTC